The rows below give T cell receptor beta chains drawn from one sample of a study of T cells in Graves' hyperthyroidism and ophthalmopathy. TCRdb reprocessed the multiplex PCR reads with MiXCR, giving one entry per CDR3 protein. The table lists roughly 240,000 distinct CDR3 sequences, approximately 16% of them singletons. The sequenced sample consisted of blood. The source is a young woman with Graves' ophthalmopathy. Each CDR3 is given with its conserved first and last residue. The D gene is left open where the match is weak. Clone size is not always given. Where it is, it says once, few, many or a class for expanded clones.

j_call clone_size cdr3_length v_call d_call cdr3_nt cdr3_aa
TRBJ2-7 many 13 TRBV6-1 TRBD1 TGTGCCAGCATTATGACAGGGTCCTACGAGCAGTACTTC CASIMTGSYEQYF
TRBJ2-3 many 14 TRBV19 . TGTGCCAGTAGTATGGAACCAGGACCAGATACGCAGTATTTT CASSMEPGPDTQYF
TRBJ1-4 few 15 TRBV4-1 TRBD1 TGCGCCAGCAGGCCCACAGGGGCGGGAGGTGAAAAACTGTTTTTT CASRPTGAGGEKLFF
TRBJ2-3 many 17 TRBV4-2 TRBD2 TGTGCCAGCAGCCAGGAAACAACAGCGGGAGGGGGAGATACGCAGTATTTT CASSQETTAGGGDTQYF
TRBJ1-2 many 14 TRBV7-2 . TGTGCCAGCAGGCCGACACGGTCTGGCTATGGCTACACCTTC CASRPTRSGYGYTF
TRBJ2-1 . 15 TRBV20-1 TRBD1 TGCAGTGCTACCGACAGGGGATCGGGCTACAATGAGCAGTTCTTC CSATDRGSGYNEQFF
TRBJ2-5 many 13 TRBV2 . TGTGCCAGCAGTGTGGGTAGCGTCGAGACCCAGTACTTC CASSVGSVETQYF
TRBJ2-7 many 16 TRBV9 TRBD1 TGTGCCAGCACCCCCTTCCCTGGGCAGGGGGCCTACGAGCAGTACTTC CASTPFPGQGAYEQYF
TRBJ2-7 many 13 TRBV6-6 . TGTGCCAGCAGTTACGAGAGGCCGGCTCAGCAGTACTTC CASSYERPAQQYF
TRBJ1-1 many 17 TRBV20-1 TRBD1 TGCAGTGCTAGGGGGGCGGACAGGGGGCTGTGGAACACTGAAGCTTTCTTT CSARGADRGLWNTEAFF
TRBJ1-2 many 13 TRBV28 . TGTGCCAGCAGTCAAAGTACTAACTATGGCTACACCTTC CASSQSTNYGYTF
TRBJ1-5 few 16 TRBV27 TRBD1 TGTGCCAGCAGTTTATCTCCAGGGGGAAGTCGGCAGCCCCAGCATTTT CASSLSPGGSRQPQHF
TRBJ2-1 many 17 TRBV6-6 . TGTGCCAGCAGTTACCCTAACGGGGTTACCTCCTACAATGAGCAGTTCTTC CASSYPNGVTSYNEQFF
TRBJ2-4 many 14 TRBV20-1 TRBD2 TGCAGTGCTCGGACTAGCAAGGGCTACGGCATTCAGTACTTC CSARTSKGYGIQYF
TRBJ1-2 many 14 TRBV19 . TGTGCCAGTAGTCAGACCCAGGGGACCTATGGCTACACCTTC CASSQTQGTYGYTF
TRBJ2-3 many 15 TRBV6-4 TRBD1 TGTGCCAGCAGTGAAGGGACAGGGGGCACAGATACGCAGTATTTT CASSEGTGGTDTQYF
TRBJ1-1 few 13 TRBV4-1 TRBD1 TGCGCCAGCACCACCAGGGGGAGCACTGAAGCTTTCTTT CASTTRGSTEAFF
TRBJ1-5 many 17 TRBV6-1 . TGTGCCAGCAGTGACCGCCCTCAGACAGGCTACAATCAGCCCCAGCATTTT CASSDRPQTGYNQPQHF
TRBJ2-1 many 17 TRBV3-1 TRBD2 TGTGCCAGCAGCCAAGATCGGCTAGCGGGGGGGCAAGGTGAGCAGTTCTTC CASSQDRLAGGQGEQFF
TRBJ2-3 . 13 TRBV7-7 . TGTGCTAGCAGCTTAGGGTTCACAGATACGCAGTATTTT CASSLGFTDTQYF
TRBJ1-1 many 15 TRBV6-1 . TGTGCCAGCAGTTACCGTCCGGGGATGAACACTGAAGCTTTCTTT CASSYRPGMNTEAFF
TRBJ2-2 many 16 TRBV10-3 TRBD1 TGTGCCATCAGGCCGGGACAGGGTGAGGTCACCGGGGAGCTGTTTTTT CAIRPGQGEVTGELFF
TRBJ2-3 many 15 TRBV7-3 TRBD2 TGTGCCAGCAGCTTACGCCTAGCGGGAGGGGATACGCAGTATTTT CASSLRLAGGDTQYF
TRBJ2-3 . 15 TRBV19 TRBD1 TGTGCCAGTAGTATAGTGGGACAGGGTGCAGATACGCAGTATTTT CASSIVGQGADTQYF
TRBJ2-6 few 16 TRBV29-1 . TGCAGCGTTGTCCCCCCGGGGAACTCTGGGGCCAACGTCCTGACTTTC CSVVPPGNSGANVLTF
TRBJ2-7 many 17 TRBV4-1 TRBD1 TGCGCCAGCAGCCATCCGAGACAGGGGGCTCGGTCCTACGAGCAGTACTTC CASSHPRQGARSYEQYF
TRBJ2-1 once 16 TRBV18 TRBD2 TGTGCCAGCTCACCTCTAGCGGGAGTATCCAACAATGAGCAGTTCTTC CASSPLAGVSNNEQFF
TRBJ2-5 few 14 TRBV28 . TGTGCCAGCTCATGGGACCCATACTCGAAGACCCAGTACTTC CASSWDPYSKTQYF
TRBJ1-4 many 16 TRBV3-1 . TGTGCCAGCAGCCGTACGAGAGGGGTAACTAATGAAAAACTGTTTTTT CASSRTRGVTNEKLFF
TRBJ1-6 many 16 TRBV28 . TGTGCCAGCAGTACCCCGTTCCCGGGGAAGGGGTCACCCCTCCACTTT CASSTPFPGKGSPLHF
TRBJ2-7 many 13 TRBV20-1 TRBD2 TGCAGCCATACTAGCGGGAGTATTTACGAGCAGTACTTC CSHTSGSIYEQYF
TRBJ1-1 few 19 TRBV20-1 TRBD1 TGCAGTGCTAGAGATGGGACAGGGCAAGCGCTATACTTGTACACTGAAGCTTTCTTT CSARDGTGQALYLYTEAFF
TRBJ2-1 . 18 TRBV2 TRBD2 TGTGCCAGCAGTGGGCCTCGGCATAAGACTAGCGGGAGGAATGAGCAGTTCTTC CASSGPRHKTSGRNEQFF
TRBJ1-2 few 17 TRBV4-2 . TGTGCCAGCAGCCAAGGAATCCGGGACAAACAATTTTATGGCTACACCTTC CASSQGIRDKQFYGYTF
TRBJ2-7 many 16 TRBV13 TRBD1 TGTGCCAGCAGCTTAGGCCGGGGCCAGGGGGCAAGCGAGCAGTACTTC CASSLGRGQGASEQYF
TRBJ2-1 many 15 TRBV20-1 . TGCAGTGCTCAACTGGGCGGGTTATCCTACAATGAGCAGTTCTTC CSAQLGGLSYNEQFF
TRBJ2-2 many 16 TRBV13 . TGTGCCAGCAGCCCGTACAGGGAGCCGAACACCGGGGAGCTGTTTTTT CASSPYREPNTGELFF
TRBJ2-1 few 14 TRBV25-1 . TGTGCCAGCAGTTTAGGGGGGCAGTACAATGAGCAGTTCTTC CASSLGGQYNEQFF
TRBJ2-7 few 15 TRBV28 TRBD2 TGTGCCAGCAGTCGTCGTAGCGGGGGGGAGGACGAGCAGTACTTC CASSRRSGGEDEQYF
TRBJ1-2 . 15 TRBV2 TRBD1 TGTGCCAGCAGTGAATTGCGGACAGGGGGCGATGGCTACACCTTC CASSELRTGGDGYTF
TRBJ1-2 many 15 TRBV12-3/TRBV12-4 TRBD1 TGTGCCAGCGGAGATTCCGGGACAGGGACCTATGGCTACACCTTC CASGDSGTGTYGYTF
TRBJ2-1 many 16 TRBV18 . TGTGCCAGCTCACCACCCTTTGGACAGCTTCACAATGAGCAGTTCTTC CASSPPFGQLHNEQFF
TRBJ1-1 many 14 TRBV5-1 . TGCGCCAGCAGAATAACAGGGTTGGGCACTGAAGCTTTCTTT CASRITGLGTEAFF
TRBJ2-3 many 13 TRBV20-1 TRBD2 TGCAGTGCCCTAGCGGGGGGGGGGGATACGCAGTATTTT CSALAGGGDTQYF
TRBJ1-1 many 16 TRBV5-1 TRBD1 TGCGCCAGCAGCTTGAAGACAGGGGCGAAGAACACTGAAGCTTTCTTT CASSLKTGAKNTEAFF